This paragraph covers one T cell receptor (beta chain) sequence. No cognate antigen has been identified for it. This sample was taken from a study of cytomegalovirus exposure and HLA in healthy donors (dated by TCRdb to about 2017). Context from the whole study: According to an earlier analysis of a few hundred of the donors, about 179 million T cells yielded 117 million unique TCR beta sequences and roughly 280 Gb of sequence data. Approximately 300 gigabases of sequencing data and 70 million to 85 million unique TCR sequences were included in an early release covering roughly 600 HLA-typed donors. Of the roughly 390 genotyped donors, around 81% fell in the genetic ancestry cluster associated with self-reported Caucasian donors. The aim of the study was to test whether cataloging public T cell receptors could identify signatures of past pathogen exposure. The study used immunosequencing to profile the T cell repertoires of 600 to 850 subjects and linked those repertoires to cytomegalovirus serostatus. Along with the approximately 650-subject first cohort, a separate validation cohort of more than 90 different subjects was used. To predict cytomegalovirus infection status, the study combined high-throughput TCR immunosequencing, statistical association of individual TCRs with disease status, and machine learning. A later analysis re-examined previously published TCR beta repertoires from more than 550 donors and added high-resolution HLA genotyping to investigate patterns of TCR occurrence. The later analysis used no new phenotypic data to find candidate immune exposures, relying instead on TCR beta sequences and their occurrence across donors. To decide whether each TCR beta V gene segment behaved as functional or pseudogenic, an earlier analysis of several hundred of the donors relied on high-throughput TCR beta sequencing. Alongside the repertoire data, information on donor age, sex, ethnicity and CMV serostatus was compiled. Genome-wide SNP genotypes for about 65% of the roughly 700 donors were used in a later genetic analysis, which treated that subset as a discovery cohort. All discovery cohort repertoires had been generated on a single sequencing platform. Both class I and class II loci were covered by HLA typing, at four-digit resolution. Typing coverage differed by locus: A, B, C, DRB1 and DQB1 were typed in about 629-640 donors, DQA1 in 500 to 550, DPA1 in nearly 610, and DPB1 in 400 to 490. A handful of DR-DQ haplotypes were handled as single units for association and clustering because linkage in the cohort was strong. Across 398 genotyped donors of the cohort, an average of 235,054 unique TCR beta nucleotide sequences per donor were sequenced, and roughly 18% of those sequences were non-productive.

CDR1 and CDR2 were assigned from the germline V gene (reference sequence) as SGHAT and FQDESV. The CDR3, from cysteine to phenylalanine, totals 16 residues. This entry keeps only the CDR3 DNA: 48 bases, framed from base 1. V gives up 4 bases and J gives up 0 bases, and the segment between their germline ends measures 15 bases. Broader findings and caveats from the paper: Because counts were too low, approximately 15 rarely observed V segments, including chromosome 9 orphons, were excluded from the earlier analysis of some 590 of the donors. V-gene and J-gene trimming of TCR beta chains was associated with a missense DCLRE1C variant in a later genetic analysis, and the association was replicated in an independent cohort. Presence/absence analyses assumed roughly uniform sequencing depth across donors, an assumption that may not hold. In a later analysis, HLA-associated TCR beta chains showed more clonal expansion and lower generation probabilities than non-associated chains that were equally common. A cluster of highly shared sequence variants was judged likely to represent a technical artifact of the sequencing pipeline. In the study, about 150 TCR beta chains were listed as associated with cytomegalovirus. When HLA alleles, especially DR and DQ, strongly co-occurred, attributing TCR associations to individual alleles was difficult. Across donors, most TCR sequences were observed very rarely, whereas some public TCRs were present in many individuals. A further reported finding was that TCR beta sequences accurately predicted the HLA-A and HLA-B alleles for most subjects in the first cohort. The authors suggested that the approach could potentially be extended to other disease states and immunological phenotypes. Because HLA typing was missing for some donors at each locus, association tests included only the typed subset. A later analysis associated some 17,000 TCR beta sequences with specific HLA alleles at a false discovery rate of 0.05. CMV serostatus was the only immune exposure information available for the cohort. In vitro tests confirmed that three of the cytomegalovirus-associated TCR beta chains recognize cytomegalovirus antigens. A later analysis reported that several top co-occurrence clusters appeared linked to parvovirus B19, influenza, CMV and Epstein-Barr virus. According to a later analysis, TCR association rates differed among HLA loci, with DRB1 alleles showing the most associated TCRs and HLA-C alleles showing the fewest. Correlated functional status among segregating V segments might reflect linkage disequilibrium, but an unknown experimental factor could not be ruled out. An earlier analysis of around 540 of the donors showed that most TCR beta V segments appeared in productive rearrangements either about 90% or about 30% of the time, which broadly matched IMGT annotations. Most CMV-associated TCR beta chains appeared to be HLA-restricted in a later analysis, and the HLA associations seemed to be driven largely by CMV exposure. Some IMGT-functional V segments, including TRBV6-2 and TRBV6-3, could not be told apart with the 87-base-pair reads, so those segments were excluded. Cytomegalovirus status was reported to be diagnosed by the classifier with high specificity and sensitivity in both the original and validation cohorts. In a later genetic analysis, fewer N-insertions in productive TCRs were reported among donors in an Asian-associated ancestry cluster than the roughly 700-donor mean. The cohort was sequenced for TCR beta chains only, and without alpha or paired-chain data the features that could be detected were limited.

The cohort consisted of hundreds of healthy bone marrow donors. All cohort members were sampled while nominally healthy, although unrecorded immune exposures were likely present. The donor was CMV seropositive and belonged to the group of some 290 seropositive cohort members. Every donor gave a peripheral blood sample, and the peripheral blood mononuclear cells from that sample were used for TCR beta sequencing. Genomic DNA extraction from the blood cell samples was performed with the Qiagen DNeasy Blood Extraction Kit. The library was prepared using the immunoSEQ multiplex PCR assay. For the multiplex PCR, a mixture combining 60 forward primers for TCR Vbeta segments and 13 reverse primers for TCR Jbeta segments was used. A multiplex PCR assay on genomic DNA amplified the CDR3 region of rearranged TCR beta genes. On the Illumina HiSeq System, the amplified TCR beta libraries were sequenced as 87-base-pair reads. The paper's processing steps were these. In a later analysis, tens of millions of unique TCR beta chains were counted across the approximately 640 repertoires, and approximately 11 million of these chains were shared by at least two donors. A nearest-neighbor algorithm error-corrected the raw reads and collapsed the reads into unique sequences, merging closely related sequences to remove PCR and sequencing errors. To assign V, D and J gene segments, CDR3 sequences were aligned to IMGT reference sequences. Each retained sequence needed at least a six-nucleotide match to both a V gene segment and a J gene segment. A rearrangement counted as productive if the CDR3 had no stop codons and remained in frame with V and J, and every other rearrangement counted as non-productive. CDR3 was defined by IMGT convention, running from the second conserved V-encoded cysteine to the conserved J-encoded phenylalanine. In an earlier analysis of around 540 of the donors, sequences lacking an unambiguous match to a single V gene segment were excluded. In an earlier analysis of roughly 500 of the donors, V segments were called functional above 56.7% productive rearrangements and were called segregating when the between-donor standard deviation exceeded 5%. A statistical classification framework was built to diagnose cytomegalovirus status from the catalog of TCR beta chain sequences. A later analysis assigned V and J genes by comparing TCR nucleotide sequences with IMGT/GENE-DB human TR gene sequences. Using the TCRdist pipeline, a later analysis assigned CDR3 sequences along with most-parsimonious VDJ recombination scenarios. A later analysis defined each TCR beta chain by its CDR3 amino acid sequence plus V-gene family, and excluded reads lacking a unique V-gene family. In a later analysis, nearly 600 highly shared, low-generation-probability nucleotide sequences were removed to address suspected cross-contamination and a sequencing artifact. A later analysis calculated a clonal expansion index for each public chain from normalized within-repertoire ranks of inferred template counts. In a later analysis, generation probabilities were computed using a VDJ recombination model fitted to out-of-frame rearrangements, and the results were checked against IGoR. In a later analysis, TCR-TCR, TCR-HLA and TCR-CMV co-occurrence was scored with hypergeometric tests, and a repertoire-size bias correction was applied to TCR pairs. In a later analysis, false discovery rates were estimated by permuting HLA or CMV assignments 20 times. In a later analysis, co-occurring TCRs were grouped with DBSCAN, and TCRdist sequence similarity was added when clustering was performed within HLA-allele-positive subsets. Repertoires with fewer than 30,000 or more than 120,000 public chains, plus five repertoires with anomalous nucleotide sharing, were excluded from co-occurrence clustering. TCRdb holds this immuneACCESS table with in-frame rearrangements only. Some clones are missing; in checked studies, unresolved V genes explain under half, and the rest has no known cause. V and J calls and clone size are given by that table; D and trimming were obtained from the DNA. This sample's table contains 60,000 or so clones. In total, the top ten clones hold around 10% of the sample.

Sequenced sample: PBMCs. This receptor was obtained from a middle-aged man in good health and CMV-seropositive. The receptor chain draws on TRBV11-1 and TRBJ2-5, with no D gene named confidently. The CDR3: CASSSRLVRYQETQYF. In nucleotides, the sequence is TGTGCCAGCAGCTCACGACTGGTACGGTACCAAGAGACCCAGTACTTC.